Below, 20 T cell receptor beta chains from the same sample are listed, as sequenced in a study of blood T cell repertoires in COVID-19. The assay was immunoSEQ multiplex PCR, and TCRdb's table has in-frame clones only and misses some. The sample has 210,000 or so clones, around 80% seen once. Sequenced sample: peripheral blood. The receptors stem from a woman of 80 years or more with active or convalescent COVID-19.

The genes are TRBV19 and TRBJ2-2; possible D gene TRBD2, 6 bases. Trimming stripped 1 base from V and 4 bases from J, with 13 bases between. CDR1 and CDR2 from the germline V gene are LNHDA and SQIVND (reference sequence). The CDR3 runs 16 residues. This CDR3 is CASSIAGTSGTGELFF. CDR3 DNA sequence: TGTGCCAGTAGTATAGCGGGGACTTCAGGCACCGGGGAGCTGTTTTTT.

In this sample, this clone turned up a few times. For the CDR3, the DNA is TGTGCCAGCAGCCACAGAGACAGCCCTAGCACAGATACGCAGTATTTT. Translating it yields CASSHRDSPSTDTQYF. V usage is TRBV3-1 (or the pseudogene TRBV3-2) and J usage is TRBJ2-3, with a weak D call TRBD1 (5 bases). The germline V and J ends were trimmed by 3 bases and 0 bases, with 13 bases remaining between them. The CDR3 covers 16 residues. CDR1 is LGHDT and CDR2 is YNNKEL in the germline V gene (reference sequence).

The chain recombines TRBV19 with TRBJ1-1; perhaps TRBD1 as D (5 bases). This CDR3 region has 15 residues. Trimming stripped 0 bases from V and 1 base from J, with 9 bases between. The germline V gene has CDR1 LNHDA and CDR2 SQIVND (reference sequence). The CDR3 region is CASSIDPGQNTEAFF. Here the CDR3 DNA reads TGTGCCAGTAGTATAGATCCCGGACAGAACACTGAAGCTTTCTTT.

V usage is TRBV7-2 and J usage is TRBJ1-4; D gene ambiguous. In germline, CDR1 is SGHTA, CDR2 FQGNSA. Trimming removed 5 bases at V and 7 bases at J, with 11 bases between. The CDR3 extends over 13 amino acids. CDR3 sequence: CASSLGRAEKLFF. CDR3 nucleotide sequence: TGTGCCAGCAGCCTAGGGAGGGCTGAAAAACTGTTTTTT.

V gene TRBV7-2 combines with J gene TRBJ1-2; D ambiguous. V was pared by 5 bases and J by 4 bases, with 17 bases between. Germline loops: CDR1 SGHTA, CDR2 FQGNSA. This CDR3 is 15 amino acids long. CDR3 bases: TGTGCCAGCAGCCCACCCGGGAGGATCCTCTATGGCTACACCTTC. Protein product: CASSPPGRILYGYTF.

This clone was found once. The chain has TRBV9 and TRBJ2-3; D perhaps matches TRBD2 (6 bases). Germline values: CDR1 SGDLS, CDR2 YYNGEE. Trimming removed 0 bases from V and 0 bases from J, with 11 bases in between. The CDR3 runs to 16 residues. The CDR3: CASSVGGGESTDTQYF. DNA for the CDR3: TGTGCCAGCAGCGTAGGAGGAGGGGAAAGCACAGATACGCAGTATTTT.

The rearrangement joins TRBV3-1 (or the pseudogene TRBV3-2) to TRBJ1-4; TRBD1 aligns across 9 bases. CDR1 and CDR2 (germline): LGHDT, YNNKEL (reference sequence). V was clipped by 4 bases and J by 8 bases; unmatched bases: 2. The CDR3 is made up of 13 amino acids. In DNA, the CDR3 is TGTGCCAGCAGCCGGGACAGGGTGGAAAAACTGTTTTTT. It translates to CASSRDRVEKLFF.

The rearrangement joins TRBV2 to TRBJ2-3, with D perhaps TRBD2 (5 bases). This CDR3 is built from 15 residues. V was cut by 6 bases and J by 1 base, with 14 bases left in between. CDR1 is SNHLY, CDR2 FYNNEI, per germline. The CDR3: CASRGAAGGTDTQYF. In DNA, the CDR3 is TGTGCCAGCAGGGGAGCGGCCGGGGGCACAGATACGCAGTATTTT.

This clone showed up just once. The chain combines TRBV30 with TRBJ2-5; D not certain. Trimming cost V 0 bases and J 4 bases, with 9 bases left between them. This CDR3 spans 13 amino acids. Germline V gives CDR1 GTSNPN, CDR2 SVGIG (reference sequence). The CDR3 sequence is CAWSVRVRETQYF. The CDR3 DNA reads TGTGCCTGGAGTGTACGGGTACGAGAGACCCAGTACTTC.

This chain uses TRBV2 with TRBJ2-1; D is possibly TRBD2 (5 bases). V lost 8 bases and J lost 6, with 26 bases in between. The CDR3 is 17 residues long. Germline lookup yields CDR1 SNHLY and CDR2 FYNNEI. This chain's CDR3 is CASGLEDPGSLGNEQFF. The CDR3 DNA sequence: TGTGCCAGCGGGTTAGAGGACCCGGGATCGTTAGGCAATGAGCAGTTCTTC.

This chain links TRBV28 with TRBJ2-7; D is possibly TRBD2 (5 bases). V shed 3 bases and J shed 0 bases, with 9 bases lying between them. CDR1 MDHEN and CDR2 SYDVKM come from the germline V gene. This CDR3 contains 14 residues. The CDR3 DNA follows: TGTGCCAGCAGTTTTCATGGGAGCTCCTACGAGCAGTACTTC. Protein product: CASSFHGSSYEQYF.

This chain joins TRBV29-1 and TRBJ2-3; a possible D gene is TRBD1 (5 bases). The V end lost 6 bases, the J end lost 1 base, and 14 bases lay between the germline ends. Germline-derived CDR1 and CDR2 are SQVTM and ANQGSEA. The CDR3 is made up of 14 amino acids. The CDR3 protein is CSVGPRQGTDTQYF. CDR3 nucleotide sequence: TGCAGCGTGGGGCCCCGGCAGGGCACAGATACGCAGTATTTT.

The CDR3 loop reads CASRDETSSDTQYF. The CDR3 DNA reads as TGCGCCAGCAGAGATGAGACTAGTTCAGATACGCAGTATTTT. The genes are TRBV5-1 and TRBJ2-3, with a tentative D call TRBD2 (6 bases). The germline CDR1 and CDR2 sequences are SGHRS and YFSETQ. The CDR3 has 14 amino acids. V lost 5 bases to trimming and J lost 4 bases, with 14 bases between them.

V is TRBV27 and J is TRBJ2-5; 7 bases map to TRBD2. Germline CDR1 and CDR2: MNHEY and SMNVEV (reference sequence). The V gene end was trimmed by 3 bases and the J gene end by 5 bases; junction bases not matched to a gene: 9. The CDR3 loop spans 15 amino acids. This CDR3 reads CASSFEAGVLETQYF. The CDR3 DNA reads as TGTGCCAGCAGTTTTGAGGCGGGGGTCCTGGAGACCCAGTACTTC.

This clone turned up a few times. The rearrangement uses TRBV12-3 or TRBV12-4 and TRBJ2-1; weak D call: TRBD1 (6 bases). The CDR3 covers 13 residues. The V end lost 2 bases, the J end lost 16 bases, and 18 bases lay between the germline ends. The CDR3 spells CASSLSTGPGGFF. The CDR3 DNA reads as TGTGCCAGCAGTTTATCAACAGGGCCTGGAGGATTCTTC.

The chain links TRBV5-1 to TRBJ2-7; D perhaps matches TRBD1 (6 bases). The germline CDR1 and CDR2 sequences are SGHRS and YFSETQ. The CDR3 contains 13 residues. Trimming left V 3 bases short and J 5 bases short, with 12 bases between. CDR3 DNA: TGCGCCAGCAGCTCCGGGACAATCGACGAGCAGTACTTC. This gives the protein CASSSGTIDEQYF. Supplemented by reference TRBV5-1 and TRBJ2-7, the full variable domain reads KAGVTQTPRYLIKTRGQQVTLSCSPISGHRSVSWYQQTPGQGLQFLFEYFSETQRNKGNFPGRFSGRQFSNSRSEMNVSTLELGDSALYLCASSSGTIDEQYFGPGTRLTVT.

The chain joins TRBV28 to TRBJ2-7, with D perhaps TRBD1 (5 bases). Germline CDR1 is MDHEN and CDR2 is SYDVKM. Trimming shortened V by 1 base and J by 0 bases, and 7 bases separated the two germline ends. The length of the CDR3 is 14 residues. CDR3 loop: CASSLYRSSYEQYF. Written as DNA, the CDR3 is TGTGCCAGCAGTTTATACAGGAGCTCCTACGAGCAGTACTTC.

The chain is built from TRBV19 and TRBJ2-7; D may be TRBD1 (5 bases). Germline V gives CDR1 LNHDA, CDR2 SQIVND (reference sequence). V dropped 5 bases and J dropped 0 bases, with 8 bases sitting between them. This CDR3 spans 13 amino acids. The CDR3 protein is CASSSDISYEQYF. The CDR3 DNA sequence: TGTGCCAGTAGTTCGGACATCTCCTACGAGCAGTACTTC. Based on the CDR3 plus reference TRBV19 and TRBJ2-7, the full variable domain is DGGITQSPKYLFRKEGQNVTLSCEQNLNHDAMYWYRQDPGQGLRLIYYSQIVNDFQKGDIAEGYSVSREKKESFPLTVTSAQKNPTAFYLCASSSDISYEQYFGPGTRLTVT.

The CDR3 DNA reads TGCGCCAGCAGCCAAGATCTACGGGGTGGCTACACCTTC. It codes for CASSQDLRGGYTF. The chain uses TRBV4-3 and TRBJ1-2; D remains ambiguous. This CDR3 contains 13 residues. Trimming removed 0 bases from V and 7 bases from J, with 9 bases in between. Germline V gene data show CDR1 as LGHNA and CDR2 as YSLEER.

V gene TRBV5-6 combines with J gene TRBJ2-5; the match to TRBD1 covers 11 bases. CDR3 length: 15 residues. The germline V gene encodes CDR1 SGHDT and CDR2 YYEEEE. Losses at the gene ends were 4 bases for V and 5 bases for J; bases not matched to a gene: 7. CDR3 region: CASSPDRGRGETQYF. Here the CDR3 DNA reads TGTGCCAGCAGCCCGGACAGGGGGCGTGGGGAGACCCAGTACTTC.